Below are 18 T cell receptor beta chains sequenced from a single sample in a study of shared clonotypes between healthy human individuals. Some clones are missing from TCRdb's copy, which holds only in-frame ones; the method was immunoSEQ multiplex PCR. The top ten hold approximately 1.3% of the sample, which has 950,000 to 1,300,000 clones, approximately 76% seen once. Sequencing was performed on memory CD4+ T cells sorted from blood. This sample's subset: CD45RA-negative fraction. The receptors were gathered from a man between 18 and 29 years old in good health.

J is TRBJ2-5 and V is TRBV5-4; possibly TRBD1 for D (5 bases). CDR3 length: 14 residues. Deletions cut 0 bases from V and 5 bases from J, with 11 bases between. Germline values: CDR1 SGHNT, CDR2 YYREEE (reference sequence). The CDR3 DNA is TGTGCCAGCAGCTTGGTGGCGGCAGGGGAGACCCAGTACTTC. This codes for CASSLVAAGETQYF.

The chain combines TRBV18 with TRBJ2-5; tentatively, D is TRBD2 (5 bases). This CDR3 is 12 amino acids long. V lost 1 base to trimming and J lost 13 bases, with 13 bases between them. In germline, CDR1 is KGHSH, CDR2 LQKENI. CDR3 sequence: CASSPREMLLYF. Written as DNA, the CDR3 is TGTGCCAGCTCACCACGGGAGATGCTACTGTACTTC.

The rearrangement links TRBV5-1 to TRBJ1-1; D not resolved. The CDR3 loop spans 15 amino acids. V lost 4 bases and J lost 0, with 13 bases in between. Germline V gene sequence: CDR1 SGHRS, CDR2 YFSETQ. The CDR3 region is CASSLRTDVNTEAFF. The CDR3 nucleotides are TGCGCCAGCAGCCTAAGGACGGACGTGAACACTGAAGCTTTCTTT.

The J gene is TRBJ2-2, the V gene TRBV5-6; TRBD2 matches at 13 bases. Germline V gene lookup returns CDR1 SGHDT and CDR2 YYEEEE. The CDR3 totals 19 residues. Trimming took 0 bases from V and 4 from J; bases not matched to a gene: 9. CDR3 amino acids: CASSLALAGGQGATGELFF. Here the CDR3 DNA reads TGTGCCAGCAGCTTGGCACTAGCGGGAGGGCAAGGGGCCACCGGGGAGCTGTTTTTT.

About this clone: This CDR3 is also generated by other DNA sequences in the sample. The V gene is TRBV18, the J gene TRBJ2-3; D is unclear. V lost 1 base to trimming and J lost 4 bases, with 3 bases between them. The CDR3 is 12 residues long. Germline V gene lookup returns CDR1 KGHSH and CDR2 LQKENI. CDR3 nucleotides: TGTGCCAGCTCACCACGCGCAGATACGCAGTATTTT. It yields the protein CASSPRADTQYF.

The chain carries TRBV30 and TRBJ2-5, with TRBD2 matching over 7 bases. V was pared by 5 bases and J by 5 bases, with 14 bases of the junction left unmatched. The germline V gene encodes CDR1 GTSNPN and CDR2 SVGIG (reference sequence). The length of the CDR3 is 15 residues. CDR3 amino acids: CAWLSGLSVEETQYF. The CDR3 DNA reads as TGTGCCTGGCTCTCGGGACTATCGGTGGAGGAGACCCAGTACTTC.

Of note for this clone: The same CDR3 can be traced to other DNA sequences in this sample. The chain links TRBV5-1 to TRBJ2-7, with D perhaps matching TRBD1 (5 bases). The CDR3 sequence is 14 residues long. Germline V CDR1 and CDR2: SGHRS, YFSETQ. Trimming left V 4 bases short and J 0 bases short, with 11 bases between. Written as DNA, the CDR3 is TGCGCCAGCAGCCTGACAGTAAGCTCCTACGAGCAGTACTTC. The encoded protein is CASSLTVSSYEQYF.

The V and J genes are TRBV7-9 and TRBJ2-7; 9 nucleotides line up with TRBD2. Germline V gene sequence: CDR1 SEHNR, CDR2 FQNEAQ (reference sequence). J was trimmed by 5 bases and V by 5 bases; bases with no gene match: 16. The CDR3 runs 17 residues. The DNA for the CDR3 is TGTGCCAGCAGCCTAGGTCAGCTAGCGGGGACCCGCGACGAGCAGTACTTC. As protein: CASSLGQLAGTRDEQYF.

J is TRBJ2-3 and V is TRBV5-6, with D uncertain. The CDR3 covers 14 residues. Looked up from germline, CDR1 is SGHDT and CDR2 is YYEEEE. Trimming shortened V by 3 bases and J by 4 bases, and 12 bases separated the two germline ends. CDR3 region: CASSSGRWADTQYF. DNA of the CDR3: TGTGCCAGCAGCTCAGGCAGGTGGGCAGATACGCAGTATTTT. Full variable domain (outside the CDR3, taken from reference TRBV5-6 and TRBJ2-3): DAGVTQSPTHLIKTRGQQVTLRCSPKSGHDTVSWYQQALGQGPQFIFQYYEEEERQRGNFPDRFSGHQFPNYSSELNVNALLLGDSALYLCASSSGRWADTQYFGPGTRLTVL.

The chain couples TRBV12-1 to TRBJ2-3; the listed D gene, TRBD2, was not tested against the DNA. TRBV12-1 is shown as a pseudogene. CDR3 length: 20 residues. In DNA form, the CDR3 reads TGTGCCAGCAGCTCCCCCCCTCTTAGGCGGGGGGGAAAGTGGACAGATACGCAGTATTTT. Translated: CASSSPPLRRGGKWTDTQYF.

The chain employs TRBV7-9 and TRBJ1-2, with D uncertain. CDR3 size: 12 residues. Germline-derived CDR1 and CDR2 are SEHNR and FQNEAQ (reference sequence). The ends were cut back, 1 base at V and 8 bases at J, with 8 bases in the middle. CDR3 in DNA: TGTGCCAGCAGCTTAGAGGGTGCCGGCTACACCTTC. This sequence encodes CASSLEGAGYTF.

This clone was counted only a few times. This chain links TRBV9 with TRBJ1-2; 9 bases line up with TRBD1. The CDR3 is 15 amino acids. From germline, CDR1 is SGDLS and CDR2 YYNGEE. The J segment lost 7 bases and the V segment lost 3 bases, leaving 10 bases of the junction unmatched. CDR3 protein: CASSAGVGQGGGYTF. For the CDR3, the DNA is TGTGCCAGCAGCGCGGGAGTGGGACAGGGTGGTGGCTACACCTTC.

DNA of the CDR3: TGTGCCAGCGACAGGGGGCCGAGGCAGCCCCAGCATTTT. It encodes CASDRGPRQPQHF. This chain joins TRBV6-1 and TRBJ1-5; 10 nucleotides agree with TRBD1. The V segment lost 8 bases and the J segment 7 bases; nucleotides outside the gene matches: 5. CDR1 is MNHNS and CDR2 is SASEGT in the germline V gene. The CDR3 length is 13 residues.

This rearrangement joins TRBV5-1 to TRBJ1-1, with TRBD1 as a possible D gene (6 bases). From germline, CDR1 is SGHRS and CDR2 YFSETQ. The CDR3 is 15 amino acids. Trimming removed 4 bases from V and 5 bases from J, with 18 bases in between. The CDR3 sequence is CASSLWTSGATEAFF. In nucleotides, the CDR3 is TGCGCCAGCAGCCTTTGGACCTCGGGGGCGACTGAAGCTTTCTTT.

This rearrangement joins TRBV9 to TRBJ2-7; 13 bases match TRBD2. Germline V lookup: CDR1 SGDLS, CDR2 YYNGEE. The V and J ends lost 0 bases and 7 bases, in that order; junction bases with no gene match: 4. The CDR3 contains 15 residues. In DNA, the CDR3 is TGTGCCAGCAGCGTAGCCGGGACTAGCGGGATGGAGCAGTACTTC. Protein: CASSVAGTSGMEQYF. The whole variable domain, filled in from reference TRBV9 and TRBJ2-7, reads DSGVTQTPKHLITATGQRVTLRCSPRSGDLSVYWYQQSLDQGLQFLIQYYNGEERAKGNILERFSAQQFPDLHSELNLSSLELGDSALYFCASSVAGTSGMEQYFGPGTRLTVT.

The V call is TRBV6-1, the J call TRBJ1-2; D gene uncertain. The germline V and J ends were trimmed by 4 bases and 2 bases, with 11 bases remaining between them. CDR1 and CDR2 from the germline V gene are MNHNS and SASEGT. CDR3 length equals 14 residues. CDR3: CASSGRALNYGYTF. DNA of the CDR3: TGTGCCAGCAGTGGCCGGGCCCTGAACTATGGCTACACCTTC.

J is TRBJ2-3 and V is TRBV7-3, with 8 bases lining up with TRBD2. The V segment lost 5 bases and the J segment 0 bases; nucleotides outside the gene matches: 7. The CDR3 runs to 16 residues. Germline V gene data show CDR1 as SGHTA and CDR2 as FQGTGA. CDR3 DNA sequence: TGTGCCAGCAGCCAATGGGGGACTAGGAGCACAGATACGCAGTATTTT. Protein sequence: CASSQWGTRSTDTQYF.

This sequence joins TRBV7-2 and TRBJ1-5, with D unclear. V was shortened by 2 bases and J by 6 bases, with 8 bases between the two germline ends. CDR3 length: 13 amino acids. CDR1 and CDR2 (germline): SGHTA, FQGNSA. The CDR3, as DNA: TGTGCCAGCAGCTTACAGGTCCCTCAGCCCCAGCATTTT. Translation gives CASSLQVPQPQHF.